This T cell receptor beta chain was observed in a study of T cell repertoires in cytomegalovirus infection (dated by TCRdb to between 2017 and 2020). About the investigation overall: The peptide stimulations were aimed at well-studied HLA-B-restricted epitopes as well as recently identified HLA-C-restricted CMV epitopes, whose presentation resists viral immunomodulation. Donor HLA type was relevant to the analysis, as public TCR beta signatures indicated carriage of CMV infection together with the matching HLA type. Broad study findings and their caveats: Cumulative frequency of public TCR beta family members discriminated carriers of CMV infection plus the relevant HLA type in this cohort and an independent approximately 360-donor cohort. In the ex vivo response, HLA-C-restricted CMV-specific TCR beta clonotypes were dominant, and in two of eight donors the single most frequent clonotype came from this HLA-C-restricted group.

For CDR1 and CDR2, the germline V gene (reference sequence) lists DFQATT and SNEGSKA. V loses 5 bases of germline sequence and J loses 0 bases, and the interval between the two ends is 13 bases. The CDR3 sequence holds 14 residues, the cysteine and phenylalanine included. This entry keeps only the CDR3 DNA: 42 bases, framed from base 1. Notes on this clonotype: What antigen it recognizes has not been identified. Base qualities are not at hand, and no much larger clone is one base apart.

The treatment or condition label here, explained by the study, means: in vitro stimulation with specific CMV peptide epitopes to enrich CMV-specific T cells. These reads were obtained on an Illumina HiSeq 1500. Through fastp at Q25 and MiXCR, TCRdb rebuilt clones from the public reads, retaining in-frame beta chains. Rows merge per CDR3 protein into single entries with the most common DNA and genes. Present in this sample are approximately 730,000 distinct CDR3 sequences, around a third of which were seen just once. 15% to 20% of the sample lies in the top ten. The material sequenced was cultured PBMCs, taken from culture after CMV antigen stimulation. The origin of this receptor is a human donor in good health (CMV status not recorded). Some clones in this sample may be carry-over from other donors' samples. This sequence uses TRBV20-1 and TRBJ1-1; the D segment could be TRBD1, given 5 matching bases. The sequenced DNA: TGCAGTGCTTTCAGAGACAGCATGAACACTGAAGCTTTCTTT. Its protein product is CSAFRDSMNTEAFF.